This TCR beta chain stems from a study of blood T cell repertoires in COVID-19. Whole-study context: COVID-19 samples collected from the United States, Italy and Spain covered acute and convalescent phases. Nucleic acid was either cDNA or gDNA, and it came from T cells, B-cell-depleted T cells, or PBMCs.

The germline V gene has CDR1 MGHRA and CDR2 YSYEKL. This CDR3 region has 21 residues. The trim removed 0 bases at V and 8 bases at J, leaving 18 bases unmatched. Sequencing was performed with immunoSEQ multiplex PCR; in TCRdb, only in-frame clones are kept and a portion is missing. This table has 150,000 to 200,000 clones, about 86% appearing once. This clonotype originated in a young man with active or convalescent COVID-19. V usage is TRBV4-1 and J usage is TRBJ2-1; 14 nucleotides align to TRBD2. The sequenced sample was peripheral blood. The CDR3 spells CASSQDQWGLAGVGNTDEQFF. The DNA of the CDR3 is TGCGCCAGCAGCCAAGATCAGTGGGGACTAGCGGGAGTTGGGAATACGGATGAGCAGTTCTTC.